These 27 T cell receptor beta chains were sequenced from one sample in a study of T-cell memory formation after mild COVID-19. TCRdb fed the 5' RACE reads into MiXCR, producing one record per CDR3 protein. The table has 300,000 to 400,000 distinct CDR3 sequences, 20% to 25% seen once. Source material: PBMCs or a T cell subset sorted from them (not recorded which). These receptors were taken from an adult woman who had mild COVID-19 (a few samples of this study predate the infection). Cell type and time point are not known.

This clonotype was detected ten times or more. The V and J genes are TRBV28 and TRBJ2-3, with TRBD2 matching over 12 bases. V shed 11 bases and J 4 bases; nucleotides not matched to a gene: 16. The CDR3 runs to 17 residues. Germline values: CDR1 MDHEN, CDR2 SYDVKM. The CDR3 protein is CAWSTWDLAGGPDTQYF. CDR3 nucleotides: TGTGCCTGGTCAACCTGGGATCTAGCGGGGGGGCCAGATACGCAGTATTTT. The variable domain in full, with the rest retrieved from reference TRBV28 and TRBJ2-3, is DVKVTQSSRYLVKRTGEKVFLECVQDMDHENMFWYRQDPGLGLRLIYFSYDVKMKEKGDIPEGYSVSREKKERFSLILESASTNQTSMYLCAWSTWDLAGGPDTQYFGPGTRLTVL.

This rearrangement joins TRBV18 to TRBJ2-3; tentative D call: TRBD2 (5 bases). The V gene lost 1 base and the J gene lost 6 bases, with 5 bases spanning the gap. CDR1 is KGHSH and CDR2 is LQKENI in the germline V gene. The CDR3 sequence is 12 residues long. In nucleotides, the CDR3 is TGTGCCAGCTCACCACAGCGGGATACGCAGTATTTT. Its translation is CASSPQRDTQYF.

The gene calls are TRBV7-9 and TRBJ2-1; tentatively, D is TRBD2 (5 bases). The CDR3 runs to 13 residues. The V and J ends lost 3 bases and 9 bases respectively, with 12 bases between them. Per the germline V gene, CDR1 is SEHNR and CDR2 is FQNEAQ (reference sequence). The CDR3 here is CASSFKRGGEQFF. The CDR3 DNA reads as TGTGCCAGCAGCTTTAAAAGAGGAGGTGAGCAGTTCTTC.

There are a few counts of this clonotype. This chain uses TRBV7-2 with TRBJ2-3, with 9 positions matching TRBD2. The CDR3 consists of 15 residues. Germline CDR1 SGHTA, CDR2 FQGNSA. V was clipped by 4 bases and J by 6 bases; unmatched bases: 8. The CDR3 reads CASSSDSGGGDTQYF. The CDR3 DNA reads as TGTGCCAGCAGCTCGGATAGCGGGGGAGGGGATACGCAGTATTTT.

In this sample, this clonotype turned up many times. This rearrangement joins TRBV3-1 to TRBJ2-7; 8 positions match TRBD1. The germline CDR1 and CDR2 sequences are LGHDT and YNNKEL (reference sequence). V lost 4 bases and J lost 4; bases outside the gene matches: 12. This CDR3 has 16 amino acids. The CDR3 loop reads CASSRKAGTGGYEQYF. The CDR3 DNA sequence: TGTGCCAGCAGCCGCAAGGCCGGGACAGGAGGTTACGAGCAGTACTTC.

This clonotype was counted a few times. The chain employs TRBV7-9 and TRBJ2-1; 8 nucleotides line up with TRBD2. V dropped 4 bases and J dropped 4; count of bases not matched to a gene: 12. Germline CDR1 and CDR2: SEHNR and FQNEAQ (reference sequence). The CDR3 has 17 residues. CDR3 nucleotide sequence: TGTGCCAGCAGCTCCGAGGGTGGCGGGAGGATGTACAATGAGCAGTTCTTC. Residues: CASSSEGGGRMYNEQFF. The full variable domain, its missing parts supplied by reference TRBV7-9 and TRBJ2-1, is DTGVSQNPRHKITKRGQNVTFRCDPISEHNRLYWYRQTLGQGPEFLTYFQNEAQLEKSRLLSDRFSAERPKGSFSTLEIQRTEQGDSAMYLCASSSEGGGRMYNEQFFGPGTRLTVL.

J is TRBJ2-7 and V is TRBV6-5, with D unclear. Trimming stripped 2 bases from V and 2 bases from J, with 13 bases between. CDR3 length: 15 residues. CDR1 and CDR2 from the germline V gene are MNHEY and SVGAGI. CDR3 coding DNA: TGTGCCAGCAGTTACAAGGCAGGAGCTCCCTACGAGCAGTACTTC. Its protein product is CASSYKAGAPYEQYF.

This clonotype was observed a handful of times. The V gene is TRBV5-6, the J gene TRBJ1-5, with a possible D match to TRBD1 (5 bases). The V end was cut by 2 bases, the J end by 9 bases, with 18 bases between. CDR3 length: 15 amino acids. Germline assignment: CDR1 SGHDT and CDR2 YYEEEE. CDR3 bases: TGTGCCAGCAGCTTCGGCGGGCCTATCCAGGGGCCCCAGCATTTT. It translates to CASSFGGPIQGPQHF. Supplemented by reference TRBV5-6 and TRBJ1-5, the full variable domain reads DAGVTQSPTHLIKTRGQQVTLRCSPKSGHDTVSWYQQALGQGPQFIFQYYEEEERQRGNFPDRFSGHQFPNYSSELNVNALLLGDSALYLCASSFGGPIQGPQHFGDGTRLSIL.

In its sample, this clonotype was seen a few times. The chain couples TRBV18 to TRBJ1-1; D ambiguous. From germline, CDR1 is KGHSH and CDR2 LQKENI. The CDR3 totals 12 residues. The V end lost 9 bases, the J end lost 6 bases, and 14 bases lay between the germline ends. CDR3 amino acids: CASGLQSAEAFF. The CDR3 nucleotides are TGTGCCAGTGGCCTCCAGTCGGCTGAAGCTTTCTTT.

This clonotype was seen repeatedly, ten times or more. V usage is TRBV12-3 or TRBV12-4 and J usage is TRBJ1-2; weak D call: TRBD1 (5 bases). V was shortened by 6 bases and J by 10 bases, with 24 bases between the two germline ends. The CDR3 contains 15 residues. CDR3: CASSPHLEGPAAYTF. The CDR3 DNA follows: TGTGCCAGCAGCCCCCATTTAGAGGGGCCCGCTGCCTACACCTTC.

Notes on this clonotype: Its ends do not fully match the called genes, so a read error is possible. This sequence joins TRBV12-5 and TRBJ1-1; no clear D gene. CDR3 size: 18 residues. Per the germline V gene, CDR1 is LGHNT and CDR2 is FRNRAP. This CDR3 is CASGAGTRWPSMNTEALF. The CDR3 coding sequence is TGTGCTAGTGGTGCTGGTACCCGGTGGCCGTCCATGAACACTGAAGCTTTATTT.

V is TRBV7-2 and J is TRBJ1-1; the D gene is possibly TRBD1 (6 bases). The CDR3 contains 13 residues. V was cut by 0 bases and J by 11 bases, with 13 bases left in between. Germline V gives CDR1 SGHTA, CDR2 FQGNSA. CDR3: CASSLALNREAFF. The CDR3 DNA reads as TGTGCCAGCAGCTTAGCGCTGAACAGGGAGGCTTTCTTT.

The chain links TRBV12-3 or TRBV12-4 to TRBJ1-1, with 8 bases lining up with TRBD1. This CDR3 comprises 14 residues. The J segment lost 7 bases and the V segment lost 2 bases, leaving 6 bases of the junction unmatched. The CDR3 DNA reads as TGTGCCAGCAGTTTACAGGGGGCTACCTATGAAGCTTTCTTT. Translation: CASSLQGATYEAFF.

The chain combines TRBV12-3 or TRBV12-4 with TRBJ2-3; D is perhaps TRBD2 (6 bases). The CDR3 is 13 residues long. The germline V and J ends were trimmed by 7 bases and 3 bases, with 11 bases remaining between them. CDR3 DNA: TGTGCCAGCACCTTCGGGAGAACAGATACGCAGTATTTT. Its protein product is CASTFGRTDTQYF.

This clonotype was counted at least ten times. V is TRBV6-1 and J is TRBJ1-4; D is uncertain. Germline V gene data show CDR1 as MNHNS and CDR2 as SASEGT. The V end was cut by 0 bases, the J end by 7 bases, with 12 bases between. There are 15 residues in the CDR3. CDR3: CASSEASRRGEKLFF. The CDR3 bases are TGTGCCAGCAGTGAAGCGTCCAGGCGGGGTGAAAAACTGTTTTTT.

This clonotype was recorded many times. The chain couples TRBV5-1 to TRBJ2-1; 10 bases are shared with TRBD1. V shed 4 bases and J 10 bases; nucleotides not matched to a gene: 11. Germline V gene data show CDR1 as SGHRS and CDR2 as YFSETQ. The CDR3 runs to 15 residues. CDR3 in amino acids: CASSPRGTGAMEQFF. The CDR3 DNA is TGCGCCAGCAGCCCCCGGGGGACAGGGGCGATGGAGCAGTTCTTC.

This chain links TRBV25-1 with TRBJ2-7; D may match TRBD1 or TRBD2 (6 bases each). Per the germline V gene, CDR1 is MGHDK and CDR2 is SYGVNS. The CDR3 sequence is 13 residues long. Trimming left V 2 bases short and J 4 bases short, with 9 bases between. CDR3 coding DNA: TGTGCCAGCAGTGAAGGGGGGCGATACGAGCAGTACTTC. Translated: CASSEGGRYEQYF.

This chain joins TRBV7-9 and TRBJ1-6; D is unclear. CDR1 and CDR2 (germline): SEHNR, FQNEAQ (reference sequence). The CDR3 sequence is 15 residues long. Trimming shortened V by 1 base and J by 7 bases, and 11 bases separated the two germline ends. The CDR3 DNA is TGTGCCAGCAGCTTAGTTTCGGGCGCCAATTCACCCCTCCACTTT. It codes for CASSLVSGANSPLHF.

The chain joins TRBV30 to TRBJ1-5, with D unresolved. The V end was cut by 8 bases, the J end by 0 bases, with 11 bases between. This CDR3 contains 13 residues. Germline V gives CDR1 GTSNPN, CDR2 SVGIG (reference sequence). The CDR3 here is CAAQTYSNQPQHF. CDR3 nucleotides: TGTGCCGCCCAGACGTATAGCAATCAGCCCCAGCATTTT.

This clonotype was observed many times. The chain couples TRBV12-3 or TRBV12-4 to TRBJ1-2, with TRBD1 matching 7 bases. V was pared by 3 bases and J by 2 bases, with 3 bases of the junction left unmatched. The CDR3 extends over 14 amino acids. The CDR3, as DNA: TGTGCCAGCAGTTTTGAGACAGGGAACTATGGCTACACCTTC. As protein: CASSFETGNYGYTF.

The table lists this clonotype with a few counts. Written as DNA, the CDR3 is TGTGCCACCAGTGGGGCGGGAGATACGCAGTATTTT. Translation gives CATSGAGDTQYF. The chain uses TRBV24-1 and TRBJ2-3; possibly TRBD2 for D (5 bases). This CDR3 comprises 12 residues. V gave up 5 bases and J gave up 5 bases, with 7 bases separating them. Germline CDR1 reads KGHDR; CDR2 reads SFDVKD.

V usage is TRBV6-1 and J usage is TRBJ1-2; 7 nucleotides agree with TRBD1. The CDR3 is 12 amino acids. CDR1 is MNHNS, CDR2 SASEGT, per germline. Trimming cost V 2 bases and J 8 bases; bases outside gene matches: 2. This CDR3 reads CASSEQGGGYTF. As DNA, the CDR3 is TGTGCCAGCAGTGAACAGGGGGGAGGCTACACCTTC.

The genes are TRBV20-1 and TRBJ1-1, with D uncertain. CDR1 and CDR2 from the germline V gene are DFQATT and SNEGSKA (reference sequence). V was trimmed by 5 bases and J by 0 bases, leaving 7 bases between them. CDR3 length: 12 amino acids. The CDR3 reads CSASTVNTEAFF. The CDR3, as DNA: TGCAGTGCTTCGACGGTGAACACTGAAGCTTTCTTT.

In this sample, this clonotype turned up a few times. J is TRBJ1-1 and V is TRBV11-2; maybe TRBD1 (6 bases). Trimming shortened V by 3 bases and J by 5 bases, and 16 bases separated the two germline ends. CDR3 length: 15 amino acids. The germline V gene has CDR1 SGHAT and CDR2 FQNNGV. This CDR3 is CASSLGAQGSTEAFF. DNA of the CDR3: TGTGCCAGCAGCTTGGGGGCCCAGGGCTCGACTGAAGCTTTCTTT.

This clonotype was picked up a small number of times. The chain joins TRBV12-3 or TRBV12-4 to TRBJ1-1; TRBD1 matches 8 bases. V lost 7 bases to trimming and J lost 5 bases; unmatched junction nucleotides: 15. The length of the CDR3 is 16 residues. The DNA for the CDR3 is TGTGCCAGCAATACCGGGACAGGCCTTGAAGGGACTGAAGCTTTCTTT. It specifies CASNTGTGLEGTEAFF.

The chain carries TRBV2 and TRBJ2-2, with D perhaps matching TRBD1 or TRBD2 (5 bases each). The CDR3 length is 15 residues. Germline V lookup: CDR1 SNHLY, CDR2 FYNNEI. Trimming took off 1 base at V and 3 bases at J, with 9 bases between the two ends. In DNA, the CDR3 is TGTGCCAGCAGTGAAGGGGACGGTTACACCGGGGAGCTGTTTTTT. It encodes CASSEGDGYTGELFF. Variable domain in full (rest from reference TRBV2 and TRBJ2-2): EPEVTQTPSHQVTQMGQEVILRCVPISNHLYFYWYRQILGQKVEFLVSFYNNEISEKSEIFDDQFSVERPDGSNFTLKIRSTKLEDSAMYFCASSEGDGYTGELFFGEGSRLTVL.

The chain employs TRBV9 and TRBJ2-3, with D possibly matching TRBD1 (5 bases). With 0 bases removed from V and 3 bases from J, the gap between germline ends came to 8 bases. There are 14 residues in the CDR3. Looked up from germline, CDR1 is SGDLS and CDR2 is YYNGEE. CDR3 coding DNA: TGTGCCAGCAGCGTAGGGTCAGGGACAGATACGCAGTATTTT. Translated: CASSVGSGTDTQYF.